A selection of T cell receptor beta chains follows, all from one sample in a study of blood T cell repertoires in COVID-19. TCRdb keeps only in-frame clones here, not all; method: immunoSEQ multiplex PCR. The data show about 7,000 clones, approximately 91% seen once. Sequenced input: peripheral blood. These receptors were obtained from a human donor in a cohort sampled during active COVID-19. Each CDR3 is given with its conserved first and last residue. D genes are given only for firm matches. The listing skips clone size in some rows; elsewhere it reads once, few, many or a size class.

j_call d_call clone_size v_call cdr3_aa cdr3_nt
TRBJ2-7 . . TRBV24-1 CATSDSGERAEQYF TGTGCCACCAGTGATTCGGGAGAGAGGGCCGAGCAGTACTTC
TRBJ1-4 TRBD1 . TRBV7-8 CASSGRAAEGAGEKLFF TGTGCCAGCAGCGGCCGGGCTGCGGAGGGGGCAGGAGAAAAACTGTTTTTT
TRBJ1-1 . . TRBV5-6 CASSRDTEHEAFF TGTGCCAGCAGCAGGGACACGGAGCATGAAGCTTTCTTT
TRBJ1-2 TRBD1 . TRBV4-1 CASSQLGQLNYGYTF TGCGCCAGCAGCCAACTGGGACAGCTCAACTATGGCTACACCTTC
TRBJ2-1 TRBD1 . TRBV5-5 CASSLTAGGGEQFF TGTGCCAGCAGCTTGACGGCAGGGGGCGGTGAGCAGTTCTTC
TRBJ2-2 . . TRBV7-2 CASSLVITGELFF TGTGCCAGCAGCTTAGTTATAACCGGGGAGCTGTTTTTT
TRBJ1-4 . . TRBV23-1 CASSQFWRSEGEKLFF TGCGCCAGCAGTCAATTCTGGCGCAGCGAGGGCGAAAAACTGTTTTTT
TRBJ1-4 . . TRBV9 CASSVTGDEKLFF TGTGCCAGCAGCGTGACTGGAGATGAAAAACTGTTTTTT
TRBJ2-3 TRBD1 . TRBV2 CASSGTGLSTDTQYF TGTGCCAGCAGTGGGACAGGCCTAAGCACAGATACGCAGTATTTT
TRBJ1-4 . . TRBV6-2/TRBV6-3 CASSLRSSNEKLFF TGTGCCAGCAGTCTGAGGAGTTCGAATGAAAAACTGTTTTTT
TRBJ2-3 . . TRBV4-3 CASSQDWARKSTDTQYF TGCGCCAGCAGCCAAGATTGGGCCAGGAAAAGCACAGATACGCAGTATTTT
TRBJ2-7 . . TRBV6-5 CASSYAGGEQYF TGTGCCAGCAGTTACGCCGGAGGGGAGCAGTACTTC
TRBJ1-1 TRBD1 . TRBV14 CASSQDLGQGPNTEAFF TGTGCCAGCAGCCAAGATTTGGGACAGGGACCGAACACTGAAGCTTTCTTT
TRBJ2-5 . . TRBV6-1 CASSESKTALETQYF TGTGCCAGCAGTGAATCGAAGACAGCCCTAGAGACCCAGTACTTC
TRBJ1-2 . . TRBV4-1 CASSHRTGYGYTF TGCGCCAGCAGCCACCGAACAGGGTATGGCTACACCTTC
TRBJ2-7 . . TRBV5-1 CASTPGSPYEQYF TGCGCCAGCACCCCCGGGTCCCCCTACGAGCAGTACTTC
TRBJ2-2 . . TRBV5-1 CASSSSGNTGELFF TGCGCCAGCAGCTCCAGCGGAAACACCGGGGAGCTGTTTTTT
TRBJ1-1 TRBD1 few TRBV7-9 CASSWDSLTEAFF TGTGCCAGCAGCTGGGACAGTCTAACTGAAGCTTTCTTT
TRBJ2-6 TRBD1 . TRBV2 CASSVEGATGANVLTF TGTGCCAGCAGTGTAGAGGGGGCGACCGGGGCCAACGTCCTGACTTTC
TRBJ2-7 . . TRBV28 CASTPLGLASYEQYF TGTGCCAGCACCCCCCTCGGGCTAGCGTCCTACGAGCAGTACTTC
TRBJ1-5 . few TRBV24-1 CATSGPYSNQPQHF TGTGCCACCAGTGGGCCGTATAGCAATCAGCCCCAGCATTTT
TRBJ1-5 . once TRBV6-5 CASSWGRGRNQPQHF TGTGCCAGCAGTTGGGGCAGGGGAAGGAATCAGCCCCAGCATTTT
TRBJ2-7 TRBD1 . TRBV3-1/TRBV3-2 CASSPGTGFEQYF TGTGCCAGCAGCCCGGGGACAGGGTTCGAGCAGTACTTC
TRBJ1-1 . . TRBV27 CASSQWPSGKTEAFF TGTGCCAGCAGTCAGTGGCCATCGGGAAAAACTGAAGCTTTCTTT
TRBJ1-3 . . TRBV4-1 CASSGQTLPSGNTIYF TGCGCCAGCAGCGGACAGACTCTTCCCTCTGGAAACACCATATATTTT
TRBJ2-7 . once TRBV19 CASRWRTGSYEQYF TGTGCCAGTAGGTGGAGAACAGGATCCTACGAGCAGTACTTC
TRBJ2-1 . once TRBV6-2/TRBV6-3 CASSLMESSYNEQFF TGTGCCAGCAGTTTAATGGAGAGCTCCTACAATGAGCAGTTCTTC
TRBJ1-1 TRBD1 . TRBV18 CASSYATGLGTEAFF TGTGCCAGCTCATATGCGACAGGGCTCGGCACTGAAGCTTTCTTT
TRBJ2-2 . . TRBV7-2 CASSPEVAGELFF TGTGCCAGCAGCCCCGAGGTTGCCGGGGAGCTGTTTTTT
TRBJ2-1 . . TRBV6-4 CASTDGEWSYNEQFF TGTGCCAGCACGGACGGGGAGTGGTCCTACAATGAGCAGTTCTTC
TRBJ2-5 . . TRBV5-1 CASSLGATRRETQYF TGCGCCAGCAGCTTGGGGGCAACCCGTCGGGAGACCCAGTACTTC
TRBJ2-1 . . TRBV18 CASSPFDRPGEQFF TGTGCCAGCTCACCCTTCGACAGGCCGGGTGAGCAGTTCTTC
TRBJ1-6 . . TRBV6-2/TRBV6-3 CASSYGVSLLHF TGTGCCAGCAGTTACGGTGTTTCACTCCTCCACTTT
TRBJ2-2 . . TRBV11-2 CASSLDRAGVSGELFF TGTGCCAGCAGCTTAGATCGGGCAGGGGTCAGCGGGGAGCTGTTTTTT
TRBJ2-5 TRBD1 . TRBV7-3 CASSSGQGETQYF TGTGCCAGCAGCTCGGGACAGGGGGAGACCCAGTACTTC
TRBJ1-4 . once TRBV3-1/TRBV3-2 CASSQDLIRGRDEKLFF TGTGCCAGCAGCCAAGATCTTATCAGGGGTAGGGATGAAAAACTGTTTTTT
TRBJ2-3 . . TRBV19 CASSSGMGTSTDTQYF TGTGCCAGTAGTTCGGGGATGGGCACTAGCACAGATACGCAGTATTTT
TRBJ1-6 TRBD1 few TRBV7-9 CASSSAGQGISSPLHF TGTGCCAGCAGCTCGGCGGGACAGGGTATAAGTTCACCCCTCCACTTT
TRBJ2-5 . . TRBV24-1 CATSDTSPREETQYF TGTGCCACAAGTGACACGAGTCCCAGGGAAGAGACCCAGTACTTC
TRBJ2-6 . . TRBV6-2/TRBV6-3 CASSPPRGSGANVLTF TGTGCCAGCAGTCCCCCTAGGGGGAGCGGGGCCAACGTCCTGACTTTC
TRBJ1-4 . once TRBV28 CASSFGRGDKLFF TGTGCCAGCAGTTTCGGCAGGGGTGACAAACTGTTTTTT
TRBJ1-5 . once TRBV11-2 CASSLVQDQPQHF TGTGCCAGCAGCTTAGTACAGGATCAGCCCCAGCATTTT
TRBJ2-7 TRBD2 . TRBV10-1 CASSESGGIPYEQYF TGCGCCAGCAGTGAGTCGGGAGGGATTCCCTACGAGCAGTACTTC
TRBJ1-4 . . TRBV10-1 CASSTWQRMDEKLFF TGCGCCAGCAGTACCTGGCAGCGGATGGATGAAAAACTGTTTTTT
TRBJ2-5 . . TRBV5-1 CASSGALGQETQYF TGCGCCAGCAGCGGGGCCCTGGGTCAAGAGACCCAGTACTTC
TRBJ1-1 TRBD1 . TRBV6-5 CASKGQSTEAFF TGTGCCAGCAAGGGACAGAGCACTGAAGCTTTCTTT
TRBJ2-1 TRBD2 once TRBV6-4 CASSTLAGGGNEQFF TGTGCCAGCAGTACACTAGCGGGAGGGGGGAATGAGCAGTTCTTC
TRBJ1-2 . . TRBV19 CASSPAGPGYGYTF TGTGCCAGTAGCCCCGCGGGACCGGGGTATGGCTACACCTTC
TRBJ2-7 . . TRBV5-1 CASSLGQPSYEQYF TGCGCCAGCAGCTTGGGACAGCCGTCCTACGAGCAGTACTTC
TRBJ2-7 TRBD2 once TRBV3-1/TRBV3-2 CASSQDPTGRAGGHYEQYF TGTGCCAGCAGCCAAGATCCAACGGGGAGAGCGGGAGGGCACTACGAGCAGTACTTC
TRBJ2-7 TRBD1 once TRBV28 CASSWTGGLYEQYF TGTGCCAGCAGCTGGACAGGGGGCCTTTACGAGCAGTACTTC
TRBJ1-1 TRBD1 . TRBV5-6 CASSWDSLNTEAFF TGTGCCAGCAGCTGGGACAGCCTGAACACTGAAGCTTTCTTT
TRBJ1-6 . few TRBV11-2 CASSSVPSSYNSPLHF TGTGCCAGCAGCTCGGTACCGAGCTCCTATAATTCACCCCTCCACTTT